A single sample is the source of the 32 T cell receptor beta chains below, sequenced in a study of beta chain features in type 1 diabetes. Whole-study findings and limits: All four CD4+ subsets from Type 1 diabetes patients carried moderately but significantly shorter TCRB CDR3s.

Antigen specificity for these receptors is unknown. The authors reverse transcribed all of the isolated RNA, so sequencing captured expressed TCRB transcripts. TCRdb keeps only in-frame clones here, not all; method: immunoSEQ multiplex PCR. This table has about 400,000 clones, roughly 12% appearing once. The sequenced material came from naive CD4+ T cells from blood. The receptors stem from a woman between 18 and 30 years old with type 1 diabetes.

V gene TRBV29-1 combines with J gene TRBJ1-1, with TRBD1 as a possible D gene (6 bases). V lost 4 bases and J lost 4, with 13 bases in between. CDR1 is SQVTM, CDR2 ANQGSEA, per germline. The length of the CDR3 is 13 residues. CDR3 amino acids: CSVGGQMGTEAFF. CDR3 bases: TGCAGCGTTGGAGGACAGATGGGCACTGAAGCTTTCTTT.

V usage is TRBV28 and J usage is TRBJ2-3; a weak D match, TRBD2 (6 bases). CDR1 MDHEN and CDR2 SYDVKM come from the germline V gene. CDR3 length: 14 residues. V was pared by 8 bases and J by 2 bases, with 14 bases between. The CDR3 spells CASGRNSITDTQYF. The CDR3 coding sequence is TGTGCCAGCGGGAGGAATTCTATCACAGATACGCAGTATTTT.

This clone was detected a few times. Within the sample, other DNA sequences also encode this same CDR3. V is TRBV6-5 and J is TRBJ1-2, with 7 positions matching TRBD1. The CDR3 spans 14 residues. J gave up 3 bases and V 0 bases, and 1 base lay outside the gene matches. Germline-derived CDR1 and CDR2 are MNHEY and SVGAGI. CDR3 DNA: TGTGCCAGCAGTTACTCCACAGGGGACTATGGCTACACCTTC. Translation gives CASSYSTGDYGYTF.

This clone appeared a few times. The chain has TRBV25-1 and TRBJ2-7, with TRBD2 identical over 8 bases. Germline CDR1 is MGHDK and CDR2 is SYGVNS. The CDR3 is made up of 14 amino acids. V shed 9 bases, J shed 0 bases, and the junction held 7 bases outside the gene matches. CDR3 in DNA: TGTGCCAGTATAGCGGGGCAACCCTCCTACGAGCAGTACTTC. This sequence encodes CASIAGQPSYEQYF.

V usage is TRBV7-2 and J usage is TRBJ2-1, with no clear D. The V end lost 2 bases, the J end lost 0 bases, and 8 bases lay between the germline ends. This CDR3 region has 15 residues. The V gene's germline CDR1 is SGHTA and CDR2 FQGNSA. The CDR3, as DNA: TGTGCCAGCAGCTTAACGCGGAGCTCCTACAATGAGCAGTTCTTC. Encoded protein: CASSLTRSSYNEQFF.

The rearrangement links TRBV14 to TRBJ2-2, with 7 bases fitting TRBD1. The CDR3 extends over 14 amino acids. Germline CDR1 and CDR2: SGHDN and FVKESK. After removal of 2 bases from V and 3 bases from J, the junction contained 0 bases not matched to a gene. Here the CDR3 reads CASSQQGDTGELFF. CDR3 DNA: TGTGCCAGCAGCCAACAGGGGGACACCGGGGAGCTGTTTTTT.

The chain carries TRBV28 and TRBJ2-3; 7 positions match TRBD1. The CDR3 runs to 15 residues. CDR1 and CDR2 from the germline V gene are MDHEN and SYDVKM. V trimming: 6 bases; J trimming: 1 base; junction bases outside the gene matches: 7. This CDR3 reads CASSRDRAGTDTQYF. The DNA for the CDR3 is TGTGCCAGCAGCCGCGACAGGGCCGGCACAGATACGCAGTATTTT.

In its sample, this clone was seen a few times. The chain joins TRBV4-1 to TRBJ2-7, with TRBD2 identical over 8 bases. After removal of 0 bases from V and 10 bases from J, the junction contained 11 bases not matched to a gene. Germline V lookup: CDR1 MGHRA, CDR2 YSYEKL. CDR3 length: 15 residues. The CDR3 region is CASSQEGAGGRPQYF. The CDR3 nucleotides are TGCGCCAGCAGCCAAGAGGGAGCGGGCGGGAGGCCTCAGTACTTC.

J is TRBJ1-4 and V is TRBV25-1; TRBD1 matches at 10 bases. The CDR3 length is 16 residues. CDR1 and CDR2 from the germline V gene are MGHDK and SYGVNS. Trimming removed 4 bases from V and 8 bases from J; junction bases left unmatched: 10. In DNA, the CDR3 is TGTGCCAGCAGTGGACCCGGGACAGGGGCTGAAGAAAAACTGTTTTTT. Residues: CASSGPGTGAEEKLFF.

This chain connects TRBV11-2 to TRBJ1-1; 9 bases are a match to TRBD1. Germline-derived CDR1 and CDR2 are SGHAT and FQNNGV. The J segment lost 1 base and the V segment lost 5 bases, leaving 5 bases of the junction unmatched. This CDR3 has 15 residues. CDR3 DNA: TGTGCCAGCAGCGCACGGGACAGGGAGAACACTGAAGCTTTCTTT. Translating it yields CASSARDRENTEAFF.

This clone was counted a few times. The CDR3 DNA reads as TGTGCCAGCAGTTCAGCCGCGGGACAGGACAACAATGAGCAGTTCTTC. The encoded protein is CASSSAAGQDNNEQFF. This rearrangement joins TRBV28 to TRBJ2-1; 8 nucleotides line up with TRBD1. Trimming removed 4 bases from V and 5 bases from J; junction bases left unmatched: 10. Germline CDR1 MDHEN, CDR2 SYDVKM. This CDR3 has 16 residues. Complete variable domain (other parts from reference TRBV28 and TRBJ2-1): DVKVTQSSRYLVKRTGEKVFLECVQDMDHENMFWYRQDPGLGLRLIYFSYDVKMKEKGDIPEGYSVSREKKERFSLILESASTNQTSMYLCASSSAAGQDNNEQFFGPGTRLTVL.

The chain carries TRBV28 and TRBJ2-7; D is possibly TRBD1 (6 bases). V was clipped by 4 bases and J by 1 base, with 14 bases between them. CDR1 MDHEN and CDR2 SYDVKM come from the germline V gene. The CDR3 is 15 amino acids. CDR3 coding DNA: TGTGCCAGCAGTTCCCCCAGGGGCGGTTCCTACGAGCAGTACTTC. It encodes CASSSPRGGSYEQYF.

The chain employs TRBV30 and TRBJ2-7; a possible D gene is TRBD2 (6 bases). This CDR3 has 14 amino acids. V lost 6 bases and J 0 bases, leaving 15 bases between the germline ends. The V gene's germline CDR1 is GTSNPN and CDR2 SVGIG (reference sequence). The CDR3 nucleotides read TGTGCCTGTTCGCAGCGGGCTGACTCCTACGAGCAGTACTTC. Translating it yields CACSQRADSYEQYF.

This clone was seen a handful of times. The gene calls are TRBV4-2 and TRBJ1-1, with D possibly matching TRBD1 (5 bases). Trimming cost V 4 bases and J 5 bases, with 14 bases left between them. CDR1 and CDR2 (germline): LGHNA, YNFKEQ. The CDR3 is 14 amino acids. The CDR3 nucleotides are TGTGCCAGCAGCCCCGTCGGCGGGGGGACTGAAGCTTTCTTT. This sequence encodes CASSPVGGGTEAFF.

Concerning this clone: Other DNA sequences from this sample encode an identical CDR3 as well. The DNA of the CDR3 is TGTGCCAGCAGCCTGGAGCAGTCTAACTATGGCTACACCTTC. Translation gives CASSLEQSNYGYTF. This rearrangement joins TRBV7-2 to TRBJ1-2; D gene unclear. The V gene's germline CDR1 is SGHTA and CDR2 FQGNSA. V gave up 5 bases and J gave up 0 bases, with 10 bases separating them. CDR3 size: 14 residues.

The chain employs TRBV18 and TRBJ2-7, with 7 bases lining up with TRBD2. V shed 3 bases, J shed 7 bases, and the junction held 6 bases outside the gene matches. Germline V gene data show CDR1 as KGHSH and CDR2 as LQKENI. This CDR3 comprises 13 residues. The CDR3 region has the DNA TGTGCCAGCTCACCGGGAGGGGAACGAGAGCAGTACTTC. Its protein is CASSPGGEREQYF.

A few counts support this clone. The chain combines TRBV5-6 with TRBJ2-5, with 7 bases that match TRBD2. V dropped 0 bases and J dropped 2; count of bases not matched to a gene: 7. CDR1 and CDR2 from the germline V gene are SGHDT and YYEEEE. The CDR3 length is 16 residues. CDR3: CASSLGWRRGQETQYF. The CDR3 nucleotides are TGTGCCAGCAGCTTGGGATGGAGGCGGGGGCAAGAGACCCAGTACTTC.

This clone has just a few counts. The chain joins TRBV10-3 to TRBJ2-7; 7 bases map to TRBD1. The V segment lost 7 bases and the J segment 5 bases; nucleotides outside the gene matches: 5. The CDR3 sequence is 12 residues long. CDR1 ENHRY and CDR2 SYGVKD come from the germline V gene. The CDR3 loop is CAINKGANEQYF. CDR3 nucleotide sequence: TGTGCCATCAACAAGGGGGCTAACGAGCAGTACTTC.

The V gene is TRBV2, the J gene TRBJ1-1; perhaps TRBD1 as D (6 bases). The CDR3 loop spans 12 amino acids. In germline, CDR1 is SNHLY, CDR2 FYNNEI. V was clipped by 8 bases and J by 8 bases, with 15 bases between them. In DNA form, the CDR3 reads TGTGCCAGCCGCGCCGCCGGGACAGAAGCTTTCTTT. Translating gives CASRAAGTEAFF.

The genes are TRBV4-1 and TRBJ1-1; 7 nucleotides match TRBD1. CDR1 MGHRA and CDR2 YSYEKL come from the germline V gene. This CDR3 is 14 amino acids long. The trim removed 4 bases at V and 4 bases at J, leaving 6 bases unmatched. The chain's CDR3 is CASSLGQVSTEAFF. The CDR3, as DNA: TGCGCCAGCAGCCTCGGACAGGTGAGCACTGAAGCTTTCTTT.

The V and J genes are TRBV11-2 and TRBJ1-4; 9 positions agree with TRBD1. The CDR3 has 13 residues. Germline CDR1 and CDR2: SGHAT and FQNNGV. The J segment lost 8 bases and the V segment lost 6 bases, leaving 4 bases of the junction unmatched. CDR3 sequence (DNA): TGTGCCAGCAGGAGACAGGGGGTGGAAAAACTGTTTTTT. Translating it yields CASRRQGVEKLFF.

In its sample, this clone was seen a few times. The V gene is TRBV29-1, the J gene TRBJ2-7; TRBD2 is a possible D gene (6 bases). The CDR3 contains 15 residues. CDR1 and CDR2 from the germline V gene are SQVTM and ANQGSEA. Deletions cut 4 bases from V and 6 bases from J, with 22 bases between. CDR3 region: CSVVGVGGPLGEQYF. As DNA, the CDR3 is TGCAGCGTTGTTGGTGTCGGGGGACCTTTGGGCGAGCAGTACTTC.

This clone appeared a few times. The chain employs TRBV4-2 and TRBJ2-7; D possibly corresponds to TRBD1 (6 bases). Germline-derived CDR1 and CDR2 are LGHNA and YNFKEQ. Trimming shortened V by 1 base and J by 0 bases, and 7 bases separated the two germline ends. The CDR3 is 14 amino acids. This CDR3 reads CASSQGTDSYEQYF. The CDR3 DNA reads TGTGCCAGCAGCCAAGGGACAGACTCCTACGAGCAGTACTTC.

The rearrangement uses TRBV5-8 and TRBJ1-1; D is perhaps TRBD1 (6 bases). The V gene lost 1 base and the J gene lost 0 bases, with 10 bases spanning the gap. The germline V gene has CDR1 SGHTS and CDR2 YDEGEE. The CDR3 has 15 residues. The CDR3, as DNA: TGTGCCAGCAGCTTGAGGACAGAAATGAACACTGAAGCTTTCTTT. This translates into CASSLRTEMNTEAFF.

The chain couples TRBV11-2 to TRBJ1-5, with 10 positions matching TRBD1. CDR3 length: 14 amino acids. Germline V gene lookup returns CDR1 SGHAT and CDR2 FQNNGV. V lost 5 bases to trimming and J lost 7 bases; unmatched junction nucleotides: 5. This chain's CDR3 is CASSPGTGAQPQHF. The CDR3 DNA sequence: TGTGCCAGCAGCCCGGGGACAGGGGCCCAGCCCCAGCATTTT. The full variable domain, completed using reference TRBV11-2 and TRBJ1-5, is EAGVAQSPRYKIIEKRQSVAFWCNPISGHATLYWYQQILGQGPKLLIQFQNNGVVDDSQLPKDRFSAERLKGVDSTLKIQPAKLEDSAVYLCASSPGTGAQPQHFGDGTRLSIL.

This clone was seen a handful of times. The chain carries TRBV21-1 and TRBJ2-7; the table's D call TRBD1 went unverified against the DNA. TRBV21-1 counts as a pseudogene. There are 16 residues in the CDR3. The CDR3 spells CASSKGSGQGGFEQYF. The CDR3, as DNA: TGTGCCAGCAGCAAAGGGTCAGGACAGGGAGGCTTCGAGCAGTACTTC.

The J gene is TRBJ2-1, the V gene TRBV5-6; 14 nucleotides agree with TRBD2. CDR1 is SGHDT, CDR2 YYEEEE, per germline. The CDR3 loop spans 15 amino acids. With V trimmed by 4 bases and J by 8 bases, 5 bases remained unmatched. As DNA, the CDR3 is TGTGCCAGCAGCGGGACTAGCGGGAGTTTTTATGAGCAGTTCTTC. This sequence encodes CASSGTSGSFYEQFF.

Points on this clone: This is likely a read error, given that the CDR3 carries no conserved phenylalanine or tryptophan at its end. The rearrangement joins TRBV30 to TRBJ1-1; a weak D match, TRBD1 (5 bases). The CDR3 spans 13 residues. Germline V lookup: CDR1 GTSNPN, CDR2 SVGIG (reference sequence). The ends were cut back, 4 bases at V and 2 bases at J, with 11 bases in the middle. The CDR3 spells CAWMGGLNTEAFL. The CDR3, as DNA: TGTGCCTGGATGGGGGGATTAAACACTGAAGCTTTCCTT.

This sequence joins TRBV4-1 and TRBJ2-5, with D perhaps matching TRBD2 (5 bases). The germline gives CDR1 MGHRA, CDR2 YSYEKL. This CDR3 contains 16 residues. The V end lost 2 bases, the J end lost 2 bases, and 15 bases lay between the germline ends. The CDR3 DNA sequence: TGCGCCAGCAGCCAACCTGGAATGCGGGCACAAGAGACCCAGTACTTC. Its translation is CASSQPGMRAQETQYF.

This clone has only a few counts. The chain uses TRBV7-9 and TRBJ2-4, with TRBD1 identical over 9 bases. In germline, CDR1 is SEHNR, CDR2 FQNEAQ (reference sequence). There are 15 residues in the CDR3. Trimming cost V 1 base and J 7 bases; bases outside gene matches: 5. This chain's CDR3 is CASSLVSGQGNIQYF. The CDR3 DNA is TGTGCCAGCAGCTTAGTTTCGGGACAGGGCAACATTCAGTACTTC.

This clone was observed a handful of times. The rearrangement links TRBV29-1 to TRBJ2-7, with TRBD2 identical over 11 bases. The J segment lost 2 bases and the V segment lost 3 bases, leaving 9 bases of the junction unmatched. Germline-derived CDR1 and CDR2 are SQVTM and ANQGSEA. The CDR3 spans 16 residues. This CDR3 is CSVDSSGGGGAYEQYF. CDR3 sequence (DNA): TGCAGCGTTGACAGTAGCGGGGGGGGCGGCGCCTACGAGCAGTACTTC.

This clone has just a few counts. The gene calls are TRBV9 and TRBJ2-3, with D maybe TRBD2 (6 bases). Germline V gene sequence: CDR1 SGDLS, CDR2 YYNGEE. The germline V and J ends were trimmed by 2 bases and 7 bases, with 11 bases remaining between them. The CDR3 is 13 amino acids. The CDR3 protein is CASSVEGINTQYF. The CDR3 DNA reads as TGTGCCAGCAGCGTGGAGGGGATAAATACGCAGTATTTT.